Sequencing of this TCR delta chain was carried out in a study of delta chains in infants with herpesvirus infections. Whole-study context: Infants in Uganda were tracked from birth through primary CMV infection. A public fetal Vdelta1/Vgamma8 clonotype was sought in postnatally CMV-infected infants.

This clone is medium-sized in the sample. The antigen remains undetermined. Germline CDR1 is TSWWSYY and CDR2 is QGS. The V and J ends lost 3 bases and 3 bases, in that order; junction bases with no gene match: 20. This CDR3 has 21 residues. Study-wide findings and caveats: The public clonotype might exist undetected in CMV-uninfected infants.

Reverse transcription of PBMC RNA used primers specific for the gamma and delta chains. TCRdb reanalyzed the RT-PCR reads using CATT. The profile shows some 680 delta-chain clones, around half of them singletons. The input for sequencing was peripheral blood, taken at time point 4 of longitudinal follow-up. This clonotype originated in a human donor who was a Ugandan infant, either HIV-exposed or HIV-unexposed (not recorded which). J is TRDJ1 and V is TRDV1, with 12 positions matching TRDD3. The CDR3 region has the DNA TGTGCTCTTGGGGATTCCAAATTCGTACTGGGGGATACCTCGCCCTCCGATAAACTCATCTTT. This translates into CALGDSKFVLGDTSPSDKLIF.